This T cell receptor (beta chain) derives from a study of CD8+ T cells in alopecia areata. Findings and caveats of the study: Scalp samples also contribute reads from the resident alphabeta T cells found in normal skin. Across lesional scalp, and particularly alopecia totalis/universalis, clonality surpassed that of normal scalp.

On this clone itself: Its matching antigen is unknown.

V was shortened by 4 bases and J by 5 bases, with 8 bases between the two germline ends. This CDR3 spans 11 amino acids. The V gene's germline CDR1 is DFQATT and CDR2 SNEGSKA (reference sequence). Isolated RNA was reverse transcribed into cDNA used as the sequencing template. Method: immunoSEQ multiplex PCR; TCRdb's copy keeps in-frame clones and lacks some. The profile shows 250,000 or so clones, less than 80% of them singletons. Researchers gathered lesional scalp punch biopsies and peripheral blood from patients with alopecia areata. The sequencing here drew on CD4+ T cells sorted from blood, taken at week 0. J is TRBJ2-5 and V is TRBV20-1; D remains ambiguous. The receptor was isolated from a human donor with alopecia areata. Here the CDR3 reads CSAIPVETQYF. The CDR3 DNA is TGCAGTGCTATCCCTGTGGAGACCCAGTACTTC.